The 3 T cell receptor beta chains below come from one sample, sequenced in a study of CD8+CD57+ T cells in acquired aplastic anemia. TCR beta VDJ combinations and CDR3 sequences were profiled from genomic DNA. TCRdb processed the reads anew with MiXCR; each CDR3 protein has one entry. The sample contains 200,000 to 300,000 distinct CDR3 sequences, roughly 82% of which appear only once. All patients picked for sequencing had shown, by flow cytometry, an expansion of CD8+CD57+ cells. Input material: sorted CD4+, CD8+, or CD8+CD57+ T cells (not recorded which) from PBMCs. The receptor set was obtained from a human donor with aplastic anemia.

Turning to this clonotype: A read error is likely, as this CDR3 ends without the conserved phenylalanine or tryptophan. No DNA is shown, since the ends of the CDR3 on it are uncertain; the CDR3 is the one TCRdb lists. This chain joins TRBV7-9 and TRBJ2-5; the table assigns TRBD2, which was not confirmed against the DNA. The CDR3 has 12 residues if both end residues are counted. Germline-derived CDR1 and CDR2 are SEHNR and FQNEAQ (reference sequence). CDR3 sequence reads: CASSFQRSGGYY.

The chain joins TRBV15 to TRBJ2-7; 8 bases fit TRBD2. The CDR3 runs 15 residues. After removal of 8 bases from V and 5 bases from J, the junction contained 14 bases not matched to a gene. The germline V gene encodes CDR1 LNHNV and CDR2 YYDKDF (reference sequence). The CDR3 protein is CATARSRPGGDEQYF. Here the CDR3 DNA reads TGTGCCACCGCCAGAAGTAGACCGGGGGGGGACGAGCAGTACTTC.

This clonotype was seen more than once but under ten times. The V gene is TRBV7-2, the J gene TRBJ2-1, with 8 bases identical to TRBD2. Trimming removed 3 bases from V and 8 bases from J; junction bases left unmatched: 12. The CDR3 runs to 16 residues. Germline V gene lookup returns CDR1 SGHTA and CDR2 FQGNSA. The CDR3 DNA reads TGTGCCAGCAGCTTGAAAAGGGGCGGGGGGAGCGATGAGCAGTTCTTC. This encodes CASSLKRGGGSDEQFF.